Following are 21 T cell receptor beta chains from one sample sequenced in a study of molecular identifiers for immune sequencing clone quantification. TCRdb redid the calling of the PCR reads with MiXCR, one entry per CDR3 protein. The table lists approximately 550,000 distinct CDR3 sequences, around 23% of them singletons. The sequenced sample was naive CD8+ T cells from blood, with Jurkat cell RNA spiked in. Subset indicated: FACS-sorted CD8+CD4-CCR7+CD45RA+ naive T cells. The origin of the receptors is a human donor in good health. Some libraries in this study had Jurkat cell RNA spiked in.

This clonotype came up a few times. The chain recombines TRBV13 with TRBJ1-1; D not resolved. Per the germline V gene, CDR1 is PRHDT and CDR2 is FYEKMQ (reference sequence). The CDR3 loop spans 15 amino acids. V dropped 6 bases and J dropped 0 bases, with 14 bases sitting between them. The DNA for the CDR3 is TGTGCCAGCAGTGAGGGCTCCGTTTTGAACACTGAAGCTTTCTTT. Encoded protein: CASSEGSVLNTEAFF. The whole variable domain, filled in from reference TRBV13 and TRBJ1-1, reads AAGVIQSPRHLIKEKRETATLKCYPIPRHDTVYWYQQGPGQDPQFLISFYEKMQSDKGSIPDRFSAQQFSDYHSELNMSSLELGDSALYFCASSEGSVLNTEAFFGQGTRLTVV.

The V and J genes are TRBV19 and TRBJ2-7, with TRBD2 matching 9 bases. With V trimmed by 2 bases and J by 6 bases, 5 bases remained unmatched. This CDR3 is built from 14 residues. The V gene's germline CDR1 is LNHDA and CDR2 SQIVND (reference sequence). CDR3 amino acids: CASSISAGGPEQYF. The CDR3 DNA reads as TGTGCCAGTAGTATATCGGCGGGAGGGCCCGAGCAGTACTTC.

The chain employs TRBV9 and TRBJ1-1; no definite D call. V lost 0 bases and J lost 4, with 10 bases in between. Germline loops: CDR1 SGDLS, CDR2 YYNGEE. The CDR3 sequence is 14 residues long. CDR3 bases: TGTGCCAGCAGCGTAGCTAGGGCGGGCACTGAAGCTTTCTTT. This codes for CASSVARAGTEAFF.

The V gene is TRBV7-9, the J gene TRBJ1-1, with 8 positions matching TRBD1. Germline lookup yields CDR1 SEHNR and CDR2 FQNEAQ (reference sequence). V shed 5 bases and J 4 bases; nucleotides not matched to a gene: 12. The CDR3 extends over 16 amino acids. CDR3 loop: CASSTPDRASLTEAFF. CDR3 in DNA: TGTGCCAGCAGCACCCCGGACAGGGCCAGCCTCACTGAAGCTTTCTTT.

This clonotype was seen repeatedly, ten times or more. The genes are TRBV4-1 and TRBJ1-1, with 7 bases that match TRBD1. Germline V lookup: CDR1 MGHRA, CDR2 YSYEKL. This CDR3 spans 11 amino acids. The ends lost 5 bases at V and 11 bases at J; junction bases unmatched: 5. The CDR3 is CASSIQGFAFF. The CDR3 nucleotides are TGCGCCAGCAGCATACAGGGGTTCGCTTTCTTT.

This clonotype was recorded a few times. V gene TRBV7-9 combines with J gene TRBJ2-7; D might be TRBD2 (5 bases). Germline CDR1 SEHNR, CDR2 FQNEAQ (reference sequence). The CDR3 runs to 16 residues. V lost 4 bases and J lost 0, with 16 bases in between. The CDR3 nucleotides are TGTGCCAGCAGCTCGCCTACGGGGAAGAGCTCCTACGAGCAGTACTTC. Encoded protein: CASSSPTGKSSYEQYF.

This clonotype has at least ten counts. The chain is built from TRBV7-9 and TRBJ2-5; maybe TRBD1 (5 bases). CDR3 size: 16 residues. V lost 3 bases to trimming and J lost 2 bases, with 16 bases between them. Germline-derived CDR1 and CDR2 are SEHNR and FQNEAQ (reference sequence). CDR3 coding DNA: TGTGCCAGCAGCTTCACAGGACATTTGATTCAAGAGACCCAGTACTTC. This sequence encodes CASSFTGHLIQETQYF.

Worth noting for this clonotype: A much larger clone lies a single base off, so this may be a read error. This sequence joins TRBV6-1 and TRBJ1-5; D is unresolved. Deletions cut 0 bases from V and 6 bases from J, with 18 bases between. In germline, CDR1 is MNHNS, CDR2 SASEGT. CDR3 size: 17 residues. CDR3 in amino acids: CASSEARAAQLSQPQHF. DNA of the CDR3: TGTGCCAGCAGTGAAGCGAGGGCGGCACAGCTCAGTCAGCCCCAGCATTTT.

On this clonotype: The conserved final phenylalanine or tryptophan is absent from the CDR3, which likely points to a read error. The chain's CDR3 is CASSMDRVNQPQHS. Here the CDR3 DNA reads TGTGCCAGCAGTATGGACAGAGTCAATCAGCCCCAGCATTCT. V and J are TRBV12-3 or TRBV12-4 and TRBJ1-5; D might be TRBD1 (6 bases). With 5 bases removed from V and 3 bases from J, the gap between germline ends came to 11 bases. The CDR3 length is 14 residues.

To note about this clonotype: The junction shows a germline mismatch at one end, possibly a read error. This chain links TRBV29-1 with TRBJ2-1; weak D call: TRBD1 (6 bases). CDR1 SQVTM and CDR2 ANQGSEA come from the germline V gene. The CDR3 loop spans 13 amino acids. The CDR3 is CSVVDRNPNGQFF. The DNA for the CDR3 is TGCAGCGTTGTAGACAGGAACCCCAATGGGCAGTTCTTC.

The chain employs TRBV2 and TRBJ2-7; TRBD1 or TRBD2 may be the D gene (7 bases each). V was trimmed by 8 bases and J by 4 bases, leaving 18 bases between them. The CDR3 consists of 14 residues. Germline V gene sequence: CDR1 SNHLY, CDR2 FYNNEI. The CDR3 is CASGQGGAEYEQYF. The CDR3 DNA is TGTGCCAGCGGCCAGGGGGGGGCCGAATACGAGCAGTACTTC. The full variable domain, in which reference TRBV2 and TRBJ2-7 provide the parts outside the CDR3, is EPEVTQTPSHQVTQMGQEVILRCVPISNHLYFYWYRQILGQKVEFLVSFYNNEISEKSEIFDDQFSVERPDGSNFTLKIRSTKLEDSAMYFCASGQGGAEYEQYFGPGTRLTVT.

The table lists this clonotype with a few counts. The genes are TRBV6-2 or TRBV6-3 and TRBJ2-7; D gene ambiguous. The germline CDR1 and CDR2 sequences are MNHEY and SVGEGT. This CDR3 is 16 amino acids long. V was trimmed by 3 bases and J by 0 bases, leaving 15 bases between them. The CDR3 reads CASSYVVGAYSYEQYF. CDR3 DNA sequence: TGTGCCAGCAGTTATGTGGTCGGAGCTTACTCCTACGAGCAGTACTTC.

Details on this clonotype: Since a far larger clone is one base different, this is likely a read error. This rearrangement joins TRBV2 to TRBJ2-7; 9 bases match TRBD1. CDR3 length: 14 amino acids. CDR1 is SNHLY and CDR2 is FYNNEI in the germline V gene. V lost 6 bases to trimming and J lost 0 bases; unmatched junction nucleotides: 3. The CDR3 nucleotides are TGTGCCAGCAGGCCGGGACAGGGCTCCTACGAGCAGTACTTC. Translating gives CASRPGQGSYEQYF.

The chain couples TRBV27 to TRBJ1-4; perhaps TRBD1 as D (6 bases). Germline CDR1 reads MNHEY; CDR2 reads SMNVEV (reference sequence). Trimming removed 5 bases from V and 8 bases from J, with 21 bases in between. The CDR3 extends over 16 amino acids. The CDR3 sequence is CASSPLLMDRKEKLFF. The CDR3 nucleotides read TGTGCCAGCAGTCCCCTTTTAATGGACAGAAAAGAAAAACTGTTTTTT.

The gene calls are TRBV6-2 or TRBV6-3 and TRBJ2-2; D is unresolved. V shed 7 bases and J shed 4 bases, with 10 bases lying between them. Germline V gene data show CDR1 as MNHEY and CDR2 as SVGEGT. This CDR3 has 13 amino acids. CDR3 nucleotide sequence: TGTGCCAGCACCCCTACATGCACCGGGGAGCTGTTTTTT. This gives the protein CASTPTCTGELFF.

This clonotype was picked up a small number of times. The J gene is TRBJ2-7, the V gene TRBV7-9, with 10 positions matching TRBD1. The V segment lost 5 bases and the J segment 2 bases; nucleotides outside the gene matches: 9. This CDR3 has 16 amino acids. Per the germline V gene, CDR1 is SEHNR and CDR2 is FQNEAQ (reference sequence). The DNA of the CDR3 is TGTGCCAGCAGCCCGGGGGGACAGGGGTTCCCCTACGAGCAGTACTTC. Residues: CASSPGGQGFPYEQYF.

This clonotype was counted between two and nine times. The chain links TRBV2 to TRBJ2-7, with 7 positions matching TRBD2. The J segment lost 3 bases and the V segment lost 2 bases, leaving 4 bases of the junction unmatched. The CDR3 has 14 amino acids. The germline gives CDR1 SNHLY, CDR2 FYNNEI. The DNA of the CDR3 is TGTGCCAGCAGTGAACGGCGGGAGTACTACGAGCAGTACTTC. Residues: CASSERREYYEQYF.

Of note for this clonotype: One end of the junction is discordant with germline, which a read error may explain. The chain uses TRBV6-2 or TRBV6-3 and TRBJ2-5, with D uncertain. This CDR3 spans 17 amino acids. The germline gives CDR1 MNHEY, CDR2 SVGEGT. The CDR3, as DNA: TGTGCCAGCAGACCCCGCTCTTACAGTCTCCAACAAGAGGCCCAGTACTTC. Translation: CASRPRSYSLQQEAQYF.

As concerns this clonotype: At one end, the junction sequence differs from germline, possibly due to a read error. The chain employs TRBV20-1 and TRBJ1-1; no clear D. The CDR3 covers 11 residues. Germline V gene lookup returns CDR1 DFQATT and CDR2 SNEGSKA (reference sequence). Here the CDR3 reads CCARVVTEAFF. Here the CDR3 DNA reads TGCTGTGCTAGGGTGGTCACTGAAGCTTTCTTT.

This chain uses TRBV3-1 with TRBJ1-5; D is uncertain. The germline V and J ends were trimmed by 1 base and 5 bases, with 15 bases remaining between them. Germline-derived CDR1 and CDR2 are LGHDT and YNNKEL (reference sequence). This CDR3 spans 16 amino acids. The CDR3 spells CASSQGRLMGDQPQHF. For the CDR3, the DNA is TGTGCCAGCAGCCAAGGGAGGCTCATGGGCGATCAGCCCCAGCATTTT.

In this sample, this clonotype turned up a few times. The chain combines TRBV29-1 with TRBJ2-7; D is unclear. Trimming shortened V by 5 bases and J by 3 bases, and 11 bases separated the two germline ends. Germline lookup yields CDR1 SQVTM and CDR2 ANQGSEA. The length of the CDR3 is 12 residues. CDR3 in amino acids: CSVMGSGYEQYF. In nucleotides, the CDR3 is TGCAGCGTTATGGGATCGGGCTACGAGCAGTACTTC.